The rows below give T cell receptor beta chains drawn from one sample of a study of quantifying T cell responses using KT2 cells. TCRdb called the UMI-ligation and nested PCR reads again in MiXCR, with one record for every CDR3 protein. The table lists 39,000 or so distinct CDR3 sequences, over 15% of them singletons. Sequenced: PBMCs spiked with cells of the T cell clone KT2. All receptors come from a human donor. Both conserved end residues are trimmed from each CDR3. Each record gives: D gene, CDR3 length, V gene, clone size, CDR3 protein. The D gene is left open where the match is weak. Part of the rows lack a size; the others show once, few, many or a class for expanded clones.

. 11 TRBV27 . ASSSRASYGYT
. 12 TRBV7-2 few ASSFQQGPSGYT
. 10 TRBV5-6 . ASSSRPGMGY
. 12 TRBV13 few ASNHRGSSYEQY
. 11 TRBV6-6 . ASSYELQETQY
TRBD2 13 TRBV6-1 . ASSEELAGSYEQY
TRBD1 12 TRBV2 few ASSPGTGDEKLF
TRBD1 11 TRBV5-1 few ASSWGQYYGYT
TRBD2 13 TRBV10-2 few ASTVGEREWYEQY
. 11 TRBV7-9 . ASSLGENTEAF
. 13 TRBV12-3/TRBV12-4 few ASTIQASYNSPLH
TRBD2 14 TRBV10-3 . AISDPSGGPRDEQF
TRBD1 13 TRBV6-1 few ATQKDRGVYNEQF
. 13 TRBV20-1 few SARGQGRQNTEAF
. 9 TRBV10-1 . AILRVTVLT
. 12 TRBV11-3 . ASSLNTGKTEAF
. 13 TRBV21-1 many ASNNQQKGNPEAF
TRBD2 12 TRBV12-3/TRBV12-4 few ANSAGVNTGELF
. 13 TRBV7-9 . ASSLGNFYSYEQY
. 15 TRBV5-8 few ASSWGHLGFGANVLT
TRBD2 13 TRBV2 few ASRRGLAGVNEQF
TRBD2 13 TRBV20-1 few SSPRLADSTDTQY
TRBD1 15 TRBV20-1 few SARDHRRQGKADTQY
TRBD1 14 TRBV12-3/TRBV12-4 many ASSLGQGGSSYEQY
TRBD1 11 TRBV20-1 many SARGDRVGEQF
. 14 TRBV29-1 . SVEDDEPGALPEQY
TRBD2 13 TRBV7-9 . ASSKTSGNTGELF
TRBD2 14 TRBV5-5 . ASSGFSGGDYNEQF
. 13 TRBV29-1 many SVNFPRDSTDTQY
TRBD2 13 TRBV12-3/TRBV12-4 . ASSPGGALDNEQF
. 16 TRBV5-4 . ASSLGPSTAYSNQPQH
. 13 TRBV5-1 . ASSSIGTGNTEAF
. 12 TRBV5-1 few ASSLGRGNTEAF
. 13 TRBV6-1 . ASSPPRRGTDTQY
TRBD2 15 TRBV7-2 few ASSPILSGGFYNEQF
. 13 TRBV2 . ASRATANSNQPQH
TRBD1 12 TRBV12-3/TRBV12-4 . ASTGGTGKTEAF
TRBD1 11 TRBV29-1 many SGKDRLNTEAF
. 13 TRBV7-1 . ASSSRGQPTSPLH
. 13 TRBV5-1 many ASSLDREFTDTQY
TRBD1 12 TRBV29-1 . SAEEQGPHTEAF
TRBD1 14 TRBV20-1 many SARLLQGAVGNIQY
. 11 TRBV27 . ASSDLGDTEAF
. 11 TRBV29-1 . GVRDTSTDTQY
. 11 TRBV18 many ASSPRGADTQY
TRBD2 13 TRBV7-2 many ASSYTSGMVGELF